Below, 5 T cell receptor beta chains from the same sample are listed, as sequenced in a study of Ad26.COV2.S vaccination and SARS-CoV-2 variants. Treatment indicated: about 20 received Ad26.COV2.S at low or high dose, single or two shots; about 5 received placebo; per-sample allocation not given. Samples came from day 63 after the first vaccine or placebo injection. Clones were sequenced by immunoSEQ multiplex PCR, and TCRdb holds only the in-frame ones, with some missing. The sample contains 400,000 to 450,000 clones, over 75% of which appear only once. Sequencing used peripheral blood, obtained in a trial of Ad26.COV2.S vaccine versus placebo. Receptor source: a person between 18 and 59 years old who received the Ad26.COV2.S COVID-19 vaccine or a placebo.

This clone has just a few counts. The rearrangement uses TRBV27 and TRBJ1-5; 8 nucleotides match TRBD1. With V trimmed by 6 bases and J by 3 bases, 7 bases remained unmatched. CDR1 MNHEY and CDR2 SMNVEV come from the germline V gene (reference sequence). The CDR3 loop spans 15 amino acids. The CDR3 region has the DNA TGTGCCAGCAGCATAGGGACAGGAGACAATCAGCCCCAGCATTTT. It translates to CASSIGTGDNQPQHF.

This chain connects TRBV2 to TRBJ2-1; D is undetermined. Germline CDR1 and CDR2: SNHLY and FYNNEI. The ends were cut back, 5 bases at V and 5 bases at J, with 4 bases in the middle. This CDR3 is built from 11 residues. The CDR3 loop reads CASSPHNEQFF. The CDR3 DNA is TGTGCCAGCAGTCCCCACAATGAGCAGTTCTTC.

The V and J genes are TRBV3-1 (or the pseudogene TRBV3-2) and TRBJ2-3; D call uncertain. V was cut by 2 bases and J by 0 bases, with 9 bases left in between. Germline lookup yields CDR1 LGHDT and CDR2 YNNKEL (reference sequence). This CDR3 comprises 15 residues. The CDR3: CASSQNVASTDTQYF. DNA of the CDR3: TGTGCCAGCAGCCAAAACGTTGCTAGCACAGATACGCAGTATTTT.

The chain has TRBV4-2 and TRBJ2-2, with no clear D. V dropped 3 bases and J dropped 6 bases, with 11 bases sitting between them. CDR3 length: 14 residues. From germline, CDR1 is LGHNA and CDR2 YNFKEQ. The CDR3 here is CASSQGSAPGELFF. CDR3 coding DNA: TGTGCCAGCAGCCAGGGCTCGGCCCCCGGGGAGCTGTTTTTT.

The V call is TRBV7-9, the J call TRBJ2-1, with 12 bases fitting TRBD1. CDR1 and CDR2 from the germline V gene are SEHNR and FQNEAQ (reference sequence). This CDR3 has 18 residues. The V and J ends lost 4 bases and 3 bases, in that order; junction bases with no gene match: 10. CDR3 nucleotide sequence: TGTGCCAGCAGCTGGGGGACAGGGGGCCTAGCGGGCTACAATGAGCAGTTCTTC. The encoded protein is CASSWGTGGLAGYNEQFF.